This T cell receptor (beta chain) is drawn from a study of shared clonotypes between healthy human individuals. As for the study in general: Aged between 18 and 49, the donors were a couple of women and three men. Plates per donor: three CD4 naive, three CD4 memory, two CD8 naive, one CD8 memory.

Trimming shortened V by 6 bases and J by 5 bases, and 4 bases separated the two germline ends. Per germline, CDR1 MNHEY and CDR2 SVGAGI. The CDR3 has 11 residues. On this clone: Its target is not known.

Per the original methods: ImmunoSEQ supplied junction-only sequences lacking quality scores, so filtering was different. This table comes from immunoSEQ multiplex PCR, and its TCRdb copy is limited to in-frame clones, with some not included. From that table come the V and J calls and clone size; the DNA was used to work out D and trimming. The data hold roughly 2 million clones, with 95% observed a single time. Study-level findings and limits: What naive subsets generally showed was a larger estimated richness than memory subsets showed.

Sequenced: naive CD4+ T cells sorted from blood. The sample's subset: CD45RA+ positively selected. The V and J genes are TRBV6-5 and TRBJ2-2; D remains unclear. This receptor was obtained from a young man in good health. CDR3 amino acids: CASSQTGELFF. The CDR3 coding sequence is TGTGCCAGCAGCCAGACCGGGGAGCTGTTTTTT.